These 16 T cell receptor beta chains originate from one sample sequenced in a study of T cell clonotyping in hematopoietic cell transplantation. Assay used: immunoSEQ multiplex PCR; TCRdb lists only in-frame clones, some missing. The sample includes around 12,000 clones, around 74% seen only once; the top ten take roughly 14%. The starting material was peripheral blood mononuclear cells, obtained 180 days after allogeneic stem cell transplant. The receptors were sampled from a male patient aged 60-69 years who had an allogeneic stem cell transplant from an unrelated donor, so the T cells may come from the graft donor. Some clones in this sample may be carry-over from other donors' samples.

The CDR3: CASSGRTGVWNEQYF. The DNA of the CDR3 is TGTGCCAGCAGCGGGAGGACAGGGGTTTGGAACGAGCAGTACTTC. The chain carries TRBV5-6 and TRBJ2-7; the match to TRBD1 covers 9 bases. This CDR3 comprises 15 residues. V trimming: 4 bases; J trimming: 5 bases; junction bases outside the gene matches: 10. The germline gives CDR1 SGHDT, CDR2 YYEEEE.

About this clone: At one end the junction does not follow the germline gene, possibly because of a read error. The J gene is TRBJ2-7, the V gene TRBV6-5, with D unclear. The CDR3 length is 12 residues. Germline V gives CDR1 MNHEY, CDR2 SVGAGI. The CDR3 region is CASSYDLYEEYF. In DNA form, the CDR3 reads TGTGCCAGCAGTTACGACCTATACGAGGAGTACTTC.

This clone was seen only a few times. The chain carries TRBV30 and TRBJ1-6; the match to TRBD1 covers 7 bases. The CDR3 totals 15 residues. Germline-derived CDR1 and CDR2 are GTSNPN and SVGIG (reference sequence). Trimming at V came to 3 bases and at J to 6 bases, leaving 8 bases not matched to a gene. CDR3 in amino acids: CAWSPRQGTNSPLHF. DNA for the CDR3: TGTGCCTGGAGCCCCCGACAGGGTACTAATTCACCCCTCCACTTT.

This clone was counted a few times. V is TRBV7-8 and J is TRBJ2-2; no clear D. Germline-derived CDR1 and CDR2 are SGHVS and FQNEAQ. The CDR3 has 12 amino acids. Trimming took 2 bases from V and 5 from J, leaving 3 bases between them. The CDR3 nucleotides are TGTGCCAGCAGCTTATGGACCGGGGAGCTGTTTTTT. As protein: CASSLWTGELFF.

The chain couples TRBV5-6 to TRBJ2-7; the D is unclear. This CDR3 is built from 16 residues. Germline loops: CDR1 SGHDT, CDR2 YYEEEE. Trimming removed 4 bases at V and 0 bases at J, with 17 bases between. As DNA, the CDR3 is TGTGCCAGCAGCCCAAGATTTGGCGGAGCCTCCTACGAGCAGTACTTC. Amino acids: CASSPRFGGASYEQYF.

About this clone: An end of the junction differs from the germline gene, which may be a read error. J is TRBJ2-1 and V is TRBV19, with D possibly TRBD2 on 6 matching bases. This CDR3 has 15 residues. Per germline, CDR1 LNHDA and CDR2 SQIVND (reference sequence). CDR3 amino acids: CASGITSAGFDEQFF. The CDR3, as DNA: TGTGCCAGTGGTATCACCTCAGCGGGTTTCGATGAGCAGTTCTTC.

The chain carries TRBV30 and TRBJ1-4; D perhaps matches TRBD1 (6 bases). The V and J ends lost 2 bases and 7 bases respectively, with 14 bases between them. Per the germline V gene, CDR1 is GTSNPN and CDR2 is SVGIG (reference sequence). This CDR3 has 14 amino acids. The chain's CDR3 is CAWSLFRQAEKLFF. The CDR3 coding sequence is TGTGCCTGGAGTCTATTTAGACAGGCTGAAAAACTGTTTTTT.

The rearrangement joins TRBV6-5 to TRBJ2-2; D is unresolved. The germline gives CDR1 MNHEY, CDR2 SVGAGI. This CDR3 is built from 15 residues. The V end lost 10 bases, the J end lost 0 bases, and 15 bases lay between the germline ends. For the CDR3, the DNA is TGTGCCATTCAAAAGGTCAGCTCGAACACCGGGGAGCTGTTTTTT. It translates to CAIQKVSSNTGELFF.

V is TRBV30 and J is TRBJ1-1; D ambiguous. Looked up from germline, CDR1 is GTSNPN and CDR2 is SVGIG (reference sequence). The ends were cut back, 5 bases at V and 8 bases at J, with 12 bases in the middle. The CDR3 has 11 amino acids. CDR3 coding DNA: TGTGCCTGGGACAAGTATGGAGAAGCTTTCTTT. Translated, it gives CAWDKYGEAFF.

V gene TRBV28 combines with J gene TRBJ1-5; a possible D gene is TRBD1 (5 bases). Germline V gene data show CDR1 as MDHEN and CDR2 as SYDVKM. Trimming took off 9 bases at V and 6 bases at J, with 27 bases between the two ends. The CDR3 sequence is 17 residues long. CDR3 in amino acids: CASSGNRGWSLGQPQHF. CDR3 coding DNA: TGTGCCAGTTCCGGGAACCGGGGGTGGTCCTTGGGTCAGCCCCAGCATTTT.

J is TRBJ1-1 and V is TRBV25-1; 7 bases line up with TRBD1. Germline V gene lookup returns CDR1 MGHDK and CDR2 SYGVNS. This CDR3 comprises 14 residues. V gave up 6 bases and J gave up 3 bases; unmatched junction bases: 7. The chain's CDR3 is CASRTTGVYTEAFF. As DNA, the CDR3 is TGTGCCAGCAGGACTACAGGGGTGTACACTGAAGCTTTCTTT. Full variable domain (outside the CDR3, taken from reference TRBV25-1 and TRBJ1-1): EADIYQTPRYLVIGTGKKITLECSQTMGHDKMYWYQQDPGMELHLIHYSYGVNSTEKGDLSSESTVSRIRTEHFPLTLESARPSHTSQYLCASRTTGVYTEAFFGQGTRLTVV.

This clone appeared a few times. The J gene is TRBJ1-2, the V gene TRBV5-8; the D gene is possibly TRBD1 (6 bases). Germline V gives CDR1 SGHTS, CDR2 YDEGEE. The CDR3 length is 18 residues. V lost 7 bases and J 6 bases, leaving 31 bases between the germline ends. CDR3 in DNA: TGTGCCAGCGGCGACGAACCTGGAAGTTTTCGGGGGGCGGATGGCTACACCTTC. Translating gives CASGDEPGSFRGADGYTF.

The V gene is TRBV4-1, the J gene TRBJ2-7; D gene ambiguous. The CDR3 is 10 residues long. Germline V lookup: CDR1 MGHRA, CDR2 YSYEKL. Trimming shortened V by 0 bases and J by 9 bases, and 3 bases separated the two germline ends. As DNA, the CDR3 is TGCGCCAGCAGCCAAGAGGTGCAGTACTTC. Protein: CASSQEVQYF.

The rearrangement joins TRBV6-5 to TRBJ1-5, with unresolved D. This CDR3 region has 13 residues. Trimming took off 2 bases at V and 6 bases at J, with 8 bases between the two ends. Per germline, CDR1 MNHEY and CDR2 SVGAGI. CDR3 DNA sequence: TGTGCCAGCAGTTACCGGGAGCTTCAGCCCCAGCATTTT. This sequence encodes CASSYRELQPQHF.

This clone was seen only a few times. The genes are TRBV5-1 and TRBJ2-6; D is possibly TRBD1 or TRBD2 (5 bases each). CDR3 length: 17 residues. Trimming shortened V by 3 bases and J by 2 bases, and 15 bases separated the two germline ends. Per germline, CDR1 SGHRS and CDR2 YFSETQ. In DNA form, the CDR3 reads TGCGCCAGCAGCTCCACTTCCCGAGGGGCTGGGGCCAACGTCCTGACTTTC. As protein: CASSSTSRGAGANVLTF.

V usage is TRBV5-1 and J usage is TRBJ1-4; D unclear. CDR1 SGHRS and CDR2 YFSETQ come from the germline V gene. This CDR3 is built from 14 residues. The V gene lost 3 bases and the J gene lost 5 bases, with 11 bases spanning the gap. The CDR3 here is CASSSFSGNEKLFF. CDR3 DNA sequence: TGCGCCAGCAGCTCATTCTCCGGGAATGAAAAACTGTTTTTT.